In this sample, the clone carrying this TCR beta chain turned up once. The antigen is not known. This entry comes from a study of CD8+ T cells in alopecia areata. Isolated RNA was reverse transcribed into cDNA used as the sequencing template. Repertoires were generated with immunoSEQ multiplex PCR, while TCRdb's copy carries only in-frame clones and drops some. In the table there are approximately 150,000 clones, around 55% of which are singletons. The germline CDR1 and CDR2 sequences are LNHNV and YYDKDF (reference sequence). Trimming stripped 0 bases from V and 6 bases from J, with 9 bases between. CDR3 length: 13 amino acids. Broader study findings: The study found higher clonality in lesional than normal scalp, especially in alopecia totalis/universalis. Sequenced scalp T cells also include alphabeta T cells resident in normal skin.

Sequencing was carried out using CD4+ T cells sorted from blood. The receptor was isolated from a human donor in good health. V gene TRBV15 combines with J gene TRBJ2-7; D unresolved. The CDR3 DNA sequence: TGTGCCACCAGCAGAGATTTGAGGATCGAGCAGTACTTC. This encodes CATSRDLRIEQYF.